This T cell receptor beta chain was captured by sequencing in a study of blood T cell repertoires in COVID-19. Study details: Spain, Italy and the United States supplied samples that represented acute and convalescent COVID-19.

In the original workflow: Amplification from reference gene primers served as the basis for estimated nucleated cell counts. The assay was immunoSEQ multiplex PCR, and TCRdb's table has in-frame clones only and misses some. Clonal size and the V and J genes are those of that table, whereas D and trimming came from the DNA. This sample has 200,000 to 250,000 clones; 85% to 90% occur once, and the top ten carry 9.5% to 13%. Seattle-derived patients entered the study during active infection and were followed longitudinally. The CDR3 is 13 residues long. J lost 5 bases, V lost 4 bases, and 2 bases had no gene match. Germline V gene sequence: CDR1 SGHNT, CDR2 YYREEE (reference sequence).

The sequenced material came from peripheral blood. The rearrangement uses TRBV5-4 and TRBJ2-2, with TRBD2 matching 7 bases. The sequence derives from a woman aged 45-65 years with COVID-19, enrolled during active disease. The CDR3 sequence is CASSLGGTGELFF. The DNA for the CDR3 is TGTGCCAGCAGCCTGGGAGGGACCGGGGAGCTGTTTTTT. The full variable domain, its missing parts supplied by reference TRBV5-4 and TRBJ2-2, is ETGVTQSPTHLIKTRGQQVTLRCSSQSGHNTVSWYQQALGQGPQFIFQYYREEENGRGNFPPRFSGLQFPNYSSELNVNALELDDSALYLCASSLGGTGELFFGEGSRLTVL.